This is a list of T cell receptor beta chains from one sample in a study of shared clonotypes between healthy human individuals. Assay: immunoSEQ multiplex PCR; the TCRdb copy retains only in-frame clones and omits some. The sample holds about 110,000 clones; 67% are singletons and the top ten take around 24%. Sequenced sample: memory CD8+ T cells sorted from blood. These TCRs come from a woman aged 25 to 45 in good health. The CDR3 runs from the conserved cysteine through the conserved F or W. D genes are given only for firm matches. Clone size is shown for a subset of rows, as once, few, many or a class of expanded clone.

cdr3_length: 14
d_call: .
v_call: TRBV19
j_call: TRBJ1-2
clone_size: few
cdr3_nt: TGTGCCAGTAGTATCTGGGGTCTCAGCTATGGCTACACCTTC
cdr3_aa: CASSIWGLSYGYTF

cdr3_length: 14
d_call: TRBD1
v_call: TRBV13
j_call: TRBJ2-5
clone_size: many
cdr3_nt: TGTGCCAGCAGCTGGAGGGGACAGGAGGTCACCCAGTACTTC
cdr3_aa: CASSWRGQEVTQYF

cdr3_length: 11
d_call: .
v_call: TRBV6-4
j_call: TRBJ1-1
clone_size: .
cdr3_nt: TGTGCCAGCAGAGACGGAACTGAAGCTTTCTTT
cdr3_aa: CASRDGTEAFF

cdr3_length: 14
d_call: .
v_call: TRBV27
j_call: TRBJ2-2
clone_size: few
cdr3_nt: TGTGCCAGCAGTCCCTTGTCCGGACCGTTAGAGCTGTTTTTT
cdr3_aa: CASSPLSGPLELFF

cdr3_length: 13
d_call: .
v_call: TRBV27
j_call: TRBJ2-5
clone_size: .
cdr3_nt: TGTGCCAGCAGTTCGCCATTCCAAGAGACCCAGTACTTC
cdr3_aa: CASSSPFQETQYF

cdr3_length: 14
d_call: .
v_call: TRBV30
j_call: TRBJ1-1
clone_size: .
cdr3_nt: TGTGCCTGGAAAAGGGACATTTTTAACACTGAAGCTTTCTTT
cdr3_aa: CAWKRDIFNTEAFF

cdr3_length: 14
d_call: .
v_call: TRBV25-1
j_call: TRBJ1-6
clone_size: .
cdr3_nt: TGTGCCAGCAGCCCCATTGGAGGGGTATCACCCCTCCACTTT
cdr3_aa: CASSPIGGVSPLHF

cdr3_length: 13
d_call: .
v_call: TRBV2
j_call: TRBJ2-1
clone_size: .
cdr3_nt: TGTGCCAGCGAGAGGGATACCTACAATGAGCAGTTCTTC
cdr3_aa: CASERDTYNEQFF

cdr3_length: 16
d_call: .
v_call: TRBV5-1
j_call: TRBJ2-2
clone_size: few
cdr3_nt: TGCGCCAGCAGCTTGTTCCCCCAAATCAACACCGGGGAGCTGTTTTTT
cdr3_aa: CASSLFPQINTGELFF

cdr3_length: 18
d_call: TRBD2
v_call: TRBV5-1
j_call: TRBJ2-7
clone_size: .
cdr3_nt: TGCGCCAGCAGCCATGGTGGTAGCGGGAGGGATAGTATCTACGAGCAGTACTTC
cdr3_aa: CASSHGGSGRDSIYEQYF

cdr3_length: 16
d_call: .
v_call: TRBV5-4
j_call: TRBJ1-2
clone_size: .
cdr3_nt: TGTGCCAGCAGACCGAAAAACAGGGTTAACTACTATGGCTACACCTTC
cdr3_aa: CASRPKNRVNYYGYTF

cdr3_length: 16
d_call: TRBD2
v_call: TRBV5-4
j_call: TRBJ2-3
clone_size: .
cdr3_nt: TGTGCCAGCAGCTTGCGACTAGCGGGAGGGGCAGATACGCAGTATTTT
cdr3_aa: CASSLRLAGGADTQYF

cdr3_length: 17
d_call: TRBD2
v_call: TRBV25-1
j_call: TRBJ2-3
clone_size: many
cdr3_nt: TGTGCCAGCAGTGCCCCGGATAGCGGGAGGACCACAGATACGCAGTATTTT
cdr3_aa: CASSAPDSGRTTDTQYF

cdr3_length: 11
d_call: .
v_call: TRBV7-9
j_call: TRBJ1-1
clone_size: few
cdr3_nt: TGTGCCAGCAACCAAGGCACTGAAGCTTTCTTT
cdr3_aa: CASNQGTEAFF

cdr3_length: 12
d_call: .
v_call: TRBV19
j_call: TRBJ2-7
clone_size: .
cdr3_nt: TGTGCCAGTAGTGCCATGGTGGGTTGGCAGTACTTC
cdr3_aa: CASSAMVGWQYF

cdr3_length: 15
d_call: .
v_call: TRBV4-1
j_call: TRBJ2-3
clone_size: .
cdr3_nt: TGCGCCAGCAGCCAAGATCTGGCATACACAGATACGCAGTATTTT
cdr3_aa: CASSQDLAYTDTQYF

cdr3_length: 17
d_call: TRBD2
v_call: TRBV4-1
j_call: TRBJ2-1
clone_size: few
cdr3_nt: TGCGCCAGCAGCCAAGTTAGTCTAGCGGCCACCTACAATGAGCAGTTCTTC
cdr3_aa: CASSQVSLAATYNEQFF

cdr3_length: 15
d_call: TRBD2
v_call: TRBV9
j_call: TRBJ2-2
clone_size: few
cdr3_nt: TGTGCCAGCGCCGGTACTAGCGGGGCCCACGGGGAGCTGTTTTTT
cdr3_aa: CASAGTSGAHGELFF

cdr3_length: 18
d_call: TRBD1
v_call: TRBV4-2
j_call: TRBJ1-2
clone_size: medium-sized
cdr3_nt: TGTGCCAGCAGCCAAGAATTGCCTGAGCCCCGGGACAGAAATGGCTACACCTTC
cdr3_aa: CASSQELPEPRDRNGYTF

cdr3_length: 15
d_call: TRBD1
v_call: TRBV27
j_call: TRBJ2-1
clone_size: .
cdr3_nt: TGTGCCAGCAGTTGGTCGGACAGGGAATACAATGAGCAGTTCTTC
cdr3_aa: CASSWSDREYNEQFF

cdr3_length: 13
d_call: .
v_call: TRBV6-1
j_call: TRBJ1-1
clone_size: .
cdr3_nt: TGTGCCAGCAGTGCGAGCAGGGTCCCAGAAGCTTTCTTT
cdr3_aa: CASSASRVPEAFF

cdr3_length: 15
d_call: TRBD2
v_call: TRBV14
j_call: TRBJ2-5
clone_size: once
cdr3_nt: TGTGCCAGCAGCCATGGGACTAGCTCACTAGTGGCCCAGTACTTC
cdr3_aa: CASSHGTSSLVAQYF

cdr3_length: 18
d_call: TRBD1
v_call: TRBV28
j_call: TRBJ2-7
clone_size: .
cdr3_nt: TGTGCCAGCAGTTGGCTTGGTCAGGGGGCGCTTGTTGGGATCGAGCAGTACTTC
cdr3_aa: CASSWLGQGALVGIEQYF

cdr3_length: 16
d_call: .
v_call: TRBV6-4
j_call: TRBJ2-2
clone_size: .
cdr3_nt: TGTGCCAGCAGTGAGCAGGGACCCACCCGGCCCGGGGAGCTGTTTTTT
cdr3_aa: CASSEQGPTRPGELFF

cdr3_length: 13
d_call: .
v_call: TRBV19
j_call: TRBJ1-2
clone_size: .
cdr3_nt: TGTGCCAGTAGTGGAGTGGATAACTATGGCTACACCTTC
cdr3_aa: CASSGVDNYGYTF

cdr3_length: 16
d_call: .
v_call: TRBV4-2
j_call: TRBJ2-7
clone_size: .
cdr3_nt: TGTGCCAGCAGCCAAGATTACCAGCGGGACAGCTACGAGCAGTACTTC
cdr3_aa: CASSQDYQRDSYEQYF

cdr3_length: 15
d_call: .
v_call: TRBV4-1
j_call: TRBJ2-1
clone_size: .
cdr3_nt: TGCGCCAGTGGGGAGTCCGAGGATTCCTACAATGAGCAGTTCTTC
cdr3_aa: CASGESEDSYNEQFF

cdr3_length: 14
d_call: .
v_call: TRBV27
j_call: TRBJ1-1
clone_size: .
cdr3_nt: TGTGCCAGCAGTCGCCCGGGGATGAACACTGAAGCTTTCTTT
cdr3_aa: CASSRPGMNTEAFF

cdr3_length: 15
d_call: TRBD2
v_call: TRBV10-3
j_call: TRBJ2-1
clone_size: .
cdr3_nt: TGTGCCATCAGTGAGTTGGTAGCGGGAGGGAATGAGCAGTTCTTC
cdr3_aa: CAISELVAGGNEQFF

cdr3_length: 16
d_call: TRBD2
v_call: TRBV15
j_call: TRBJ2-7
clone_size: .
cdr3_nt: TGTGCCACCAGCAGAGATAGGACTAGCGCTACCTACGAGCAGTACTTC
cdr3_aa: CATSRDRTSATYEQYF

cdr3_length: 14
d_call: TRBD1
v_call: TRBV11-2
j_call: TRBJ2-7
clone_size: .
cdr3_nt: TGTGCCAGCAGGAAAACGGACAGGGACCACGAGCAGTACTTC
cdr3_aa: CASRKTDRDHEQYF

cdr3_length: 11
d_call: .
v_call: TRBV6-6
j_call: TRBJ2-5
clone_size: many
cdr3_nt: TGTGCCAGCAGTCACGGAGAGACCCAGTACTTC
cdr3_aa: CASSHGETQYF

cdr3_length: 15
d_call: .
v_call: TRBV9
j_call: TRBJ2-2
clone_size: .
cdr3_nt: TGTGCCAGCAGCGTAGTCGCATTTAACACCGGGGAGCTGTTTTTT
cdr3_aa: CASSVVAFNTGELFF

cdr3_length: 13
d_call: .
v_call: TRBV27
j_call: TRBJ2-7
clone_size: .
cdr3_nt: TGTGCCAGCAGTTGGACGCAGAGAAGCGAGCAGTACTTC
cdr3_aa: CASSWTQRSEQYF

cdr3_length: 15
d_call: TRBD1
v_call: TRBV28
j_call: TRBJ2-7
clone_size: .
cdr3_nt: TGTGCCAGCAGTTGGACAGGGGGTATGTCCTACGAGCAGTACTTC
cdr3_aa: CASSWTGGMSYEQYF

cdr3_length: 18
d_call: .
v_call: TRBV4-1
j_call: TRBJ2-7
clone_size: once
cdr3_nt: TGCGCCAGCAGCCACCCCTGTTCGTTGGGATGTAGGGTTAACGAGCAGTACTTC
cdr3_aa: CASSHPCSLGCRVNEQYF

cdr3_length: 15
d_call: .
v_call: TRBV9
j_call: TRBJ1-1
clone_size: .
cdr3_nt: TGTGCCAGCAGCGTAGGAGGAGGGTCGCACACTGAAGCTTTCTTT
cdr3_aa: CASSVGGGSHTEAFF

cdr3_length: 15
d_call: .
v_call: TRBV6-5
j_call: TRBJ2-2
clone_size: many
cdr3_nt: TGTGCCAGCAGGACAGGACAGCTGAACACCGGGGAGCTGTTTTTT
cdr3_aa: CASRTGQLNTGELFF

cdr3_length: 13
d_call: TRBD1
v_call: TRBV29-1
j_call: TRBJ2-3
clone_size: .
cdr3_nt: TGCAGCGTTGATACAGGGGGCACAGATACGCAGTATTTT
cdr3_aa: CSVDTGGTDTQYF

cdr3_length: 17
d_call: TRBD2
v_call: TRBV5-1
j_call: TRBJ2-7
clone_size: once
cdr3_nt: TGCGCCAGCAGCGCTATGGGACTAGCGGGAGTACCCTACGAGCAGTACTTC
cdr3_aa: CASSAMGLAGVPYEQYF

cdr3_length: 16
d_call: TRBD1
v_call: TRBV19
j_call: TRBJ2-1
clone_size: .
cdr3_nt: TGTGCCAGTACCGAACAGGGGGCGGGTATCTACAATGAGCAGTTCTTC
cdr3_aa: CASTEQGAGIYNEQFF

cdr3_length: 15
d_call: .
v_call: TRBV5-1
j_call: TRBJ2-7
clone_size: .
cdr3_nt: TGCGCCAGCATCCAAGACGGAAGCGGGCTAGGCGAGCAGTACTTC
cdr3_aa: CASIQDGSGLGEQYF

cdr3_length: 13
d_call: .
v_call: TRBV7-9
j_call: TRBJ2-7
clone_size: .
cdr3_nt: TGTGCCAGCAGCTTAGGGGGGATCTACGAGCAGTACTTC
cdr3_aa: CASSLGGIYEQYF